The 16 T cell receptor beta chains in this list originate from one sample, sequenced in a study of T cells in Graves' hyperthyroidism and ophthalmopathy. The source material, RNA transcripts, was used to amplify TCR beta CDR3 regions. HTBI primers were employed in a first-round RT-PCR of the TCR CDR3. TCRdb redid the calling of the multiplex PCR reads with MiXCR, one entry per CDR3 protein. Of 96,000 or so distinct CDR3 sequences in the sample, around 52% are singletons; the top ten hold roughly 26%. Sequences were obtained from blood. All receptors come from a woman aged 40 to 50 with Graves' hyperthyroidism.

The rearrangement uses TRBV7-9 and TRBJ2-2; the match to TRBD2 covers 14 bases. Germline CDR1 is SEHNR and CDR2 is FQNEAQ (reference sequence). The CDR3 has 15 residues. With V trimmed by 5 bases and J by 6 bases, 2 bases remained unmatched. CDR3: CASSQTSGRAGELFF. The CDR3 DNA sequence: TGTGCCAGCAGCCAGACTAGCGGGAGGGCCGGGGAGCTGTTTTTT.

This clonotype was counted many times. J is TRBJ2-7 and V is TRBV6-1; perhaps TRBD2 as D (6 bases). Germline V lookup: CDR1 MNHNS, CDR2 SASEGT. Trimming stripped 6 bases from V and 6 bases from J, with 15 bases between. The CDR3 is 13 residues long. DNA for the CDR3: TGTGCCAGCAGGAGGGACTGGCGGGGCGAGCAGTACTTC. This sequence encodes CASRRDWRGEQYF.

The rearrangement links TRBV29-1 to TRBJ2-5, with TRBD2 matching over 9 bases. CDR3 length equals 13 residues. Germline-derived CDR1 and CDR2 are SQVTM and ANQGSEA. V shed 8 bases and J 5 bases; nucleotides not matched to a gene: 9. The DNA of the CDR3 is TGCAGCTTCGCGGGAGGGGTGGGCGAGACCCAGTACTTC. This encodes CSFAGGVGETQYF.

On this clonotype: At one boundary the junction diverges from the germline segment, which might be a read error. The chain joins TRBV7-2 to TRBJ2-3, with 12 bases aligning to TRBD2. The germline V gene has CDR1 SGHTA and CDR2 FQGNSA. This CDR3 has 18 amino acids. Here the CDR3 DNA reads TGTGCCAGCAGCCTAGCCCTAGCGGGAGGGCTCGGCACAGATACGCAGTATTTT. This gives the protein CASSLALAGGLGTDTQYF.

Note on this clonotype: A much larger clone sits a single nucleotide away, making a read error possible. This chain connects TRBV7-9 to TRBJ1-3; D is undetermined. This CDR3 is built from 15 residues. Germline CDR1 SEHNR, CDR2 FQNEAQ (reference sequence). V was pared by 3 bases and J by 4 bases, with 13 bases between. The DNA of the CDR3 is TGTGCCAGCAGCTTTGTTTGCGGCCTCGGAAACACCATATATTTT. This codes for CASSFVCGLGNTIYF.

Regarding this clonotype: A read error is possible here, since a much larger clone lies one base away. V and J are TRBV15 and TRBJ2-7; 7 bases are shared with TRBD1. The CDR3 length is 13 residues. CDR1 LNHNV and CDR2 YYDKDF come from the germline V gene (reference sequence). V was clipped by 4 bases and J by 1 base; unmatched bases: 1. This CDR3 is CATSTQGSYEQYF. In nucleotides, the CDR3 is TGTGCCACCAGCACACAGGGGTCCTACGAGCAGTACTTC.

The rearrangement uses TRBV5-4 and TRBJ2-7; TRBD2 aligns across 7 bases. V lost 3 bases to trimming and J lost 2 bases; unmatched junction nucleotides: 2. CDR3 size: 13 residues. Germline lookup yields CDR1 SGHNT and CDR2 YYREEE (reference sequence). The CDR3 is CASSSGRTYEQYF. CDR3 DNA sequence: TGTGCCAGCAGCTCCGGGAGGACCTACGAGCAGTACTTC.

As concerns this clonotype: Its ends do not fully match the called genes, so a read error is possible. This chain connects TRBV2 to TRBJ1-4, with D tentatively TRBD1 (5 bases). The CDR3 is 14 amino acids. The germline V gene encodes CDR1 SNHLY and CDR2 FYNNEI. The CDR3 nucleotides read TGTGCCAGCAGTGAGAGGGGTACAGTTGAAGAACTGTTTTTT. Translation: CASSERGTVEELFF.

V and J are TRBV7-9 and TRBJ1-3; D call uncertain. The CDR3 loop spans 14 amino acids. The V end was cut by 0 bases, the J end by 3 bases, with 6 bases between. Germline CDR1 and CDR2: SEHNR and FQNEAQ (reference sequence). In DNA form, the CDR3 reads TGTGCCAGCAGCTTAGCTGCAATTGGAAACACCATATATTTT. This gives the protein CASSLAAIGNTIYF.

Concerning this clonotype: This may stem from a read error, because a much larger clone lies one nucleotide away. In this CDR3 the conserved last residue, phenylalanine or tryptophan, is missing, so a read error is likely. The gene calls are TRBV20-1 and TRBJ1-1; D is possibly TRBD1 (6 bases). CDR3 length: 15 amino acids. Deletions cut 2 bases from V and 1 base from J, with 14 bases between. Germline V lookup: CDR1 DFQATT, CDR2 SNEGSKA (reference sequence). The chain's CDR3 is CSARSSKQGNTEAFL. The CDR3, as DNA: TGCAGTGCTAGATCAAGTAAACAGGGGAACACTGAAGCTTTCCTT.

This chain uses TRBV4-1 with TRBJ2-5; D is ambiguous. The CDR3 spans 15 residues. The germline gives CDR1 MGHRA, CDR2 YSYEKL. With 0 bases removed from V and 9 bases from J, the gap between germline ends came to 17 bases. Here the CDR3 reads CASSQEVGGNQPQYF. In nucleotides, the CDR3 is TGCGCCAGCAGCCAAGAGGTAGGTGGCAATCAGCCCCAGTACTTC.

This clonotype was seen only once. The V gene is TRBV29-1, the J gene TRBJ2-1; D gene uncertain. The CDR3 spans 18 residues. From germline, CDR1 is SQVTM and CDR2 ANQGSEA. V shed 0 bases and J shed 3 bases, with 21 bases lying between them. CDR3 DNA: TGCAGCGTTGAAGACGTACTAACACGGCGGCCGGACTACAATGAGCAGTTCTTC. Translated, it gives CSVEDVLTRRPDYNEQFF.

This clonotype has more than one count but fewer than ten. The rearrangement joins TRBV13 to TRBJ1-2, with D unclear. Germline assignment: CDR1 PRHDT and CDR2 FYEKMQ (reference sequence). The length of the CDR3 is 13 residues. The ends were cut back, 0 bases at V and 0 bases at J, with 2 bases in the middle. The CDR3 is CASSLGPNYGYTF. The CDR3 region has the DNA TGTGCCAGCAGCTTAGGGCCTAACTATGGCTACACCTTC.

The J gene is TRBJ1-2, the V gene TRBV20-1, with 12 positions matching TRBD1. The CDR3 consists of 13 residues. With 5 bases clipped from V and 5 bases from J, the junction kept 3 bases outside the gene matches. Germline assignment: CDR1 DFQATT and CDR2 SNEGSKA (reference sequence). CDR3 region: CSAGDRGHYGYTF. CDR3 sequence (DNA): TGCAGTGCTGGGGACAGGGGGCATTATGGCTACACCTTC.

This chain links TRBV29-1 with TRBJ1-5; 9 nucleotides agree with TRBD1. The ends lost 4 bases at V and 14 bases at J; junction bases unmatched: 15. The CDR3 totals 14 residues. Germline CDR1 is SQVTM and CDR2 is ANQGSEA. Written as DNA, the CDR3 is TGCAGCGTTGCCGGGAGGGGACAGGGCCCCTACGAGCATTTT. This gives the protein CSVAGRGQGPYEHF.

In its sample, this clonotype was seen once. CDR3 DNA: TGTGCCAGCAGTGGTGGCAGGGCGAGCGAGCAGTACTTC. As protein: CASSGGRASEQYF. The genes are TRBV2 and TRBJ2-7; possible D gene TRBD1, 5 bases. The CDR3 has 13 amino acids. CDR1 is SNHLY and CDR2 is FYNNEI in the germline V gene. V lost 4 bases, J lost 6 bases, and 13 bases lay in between.